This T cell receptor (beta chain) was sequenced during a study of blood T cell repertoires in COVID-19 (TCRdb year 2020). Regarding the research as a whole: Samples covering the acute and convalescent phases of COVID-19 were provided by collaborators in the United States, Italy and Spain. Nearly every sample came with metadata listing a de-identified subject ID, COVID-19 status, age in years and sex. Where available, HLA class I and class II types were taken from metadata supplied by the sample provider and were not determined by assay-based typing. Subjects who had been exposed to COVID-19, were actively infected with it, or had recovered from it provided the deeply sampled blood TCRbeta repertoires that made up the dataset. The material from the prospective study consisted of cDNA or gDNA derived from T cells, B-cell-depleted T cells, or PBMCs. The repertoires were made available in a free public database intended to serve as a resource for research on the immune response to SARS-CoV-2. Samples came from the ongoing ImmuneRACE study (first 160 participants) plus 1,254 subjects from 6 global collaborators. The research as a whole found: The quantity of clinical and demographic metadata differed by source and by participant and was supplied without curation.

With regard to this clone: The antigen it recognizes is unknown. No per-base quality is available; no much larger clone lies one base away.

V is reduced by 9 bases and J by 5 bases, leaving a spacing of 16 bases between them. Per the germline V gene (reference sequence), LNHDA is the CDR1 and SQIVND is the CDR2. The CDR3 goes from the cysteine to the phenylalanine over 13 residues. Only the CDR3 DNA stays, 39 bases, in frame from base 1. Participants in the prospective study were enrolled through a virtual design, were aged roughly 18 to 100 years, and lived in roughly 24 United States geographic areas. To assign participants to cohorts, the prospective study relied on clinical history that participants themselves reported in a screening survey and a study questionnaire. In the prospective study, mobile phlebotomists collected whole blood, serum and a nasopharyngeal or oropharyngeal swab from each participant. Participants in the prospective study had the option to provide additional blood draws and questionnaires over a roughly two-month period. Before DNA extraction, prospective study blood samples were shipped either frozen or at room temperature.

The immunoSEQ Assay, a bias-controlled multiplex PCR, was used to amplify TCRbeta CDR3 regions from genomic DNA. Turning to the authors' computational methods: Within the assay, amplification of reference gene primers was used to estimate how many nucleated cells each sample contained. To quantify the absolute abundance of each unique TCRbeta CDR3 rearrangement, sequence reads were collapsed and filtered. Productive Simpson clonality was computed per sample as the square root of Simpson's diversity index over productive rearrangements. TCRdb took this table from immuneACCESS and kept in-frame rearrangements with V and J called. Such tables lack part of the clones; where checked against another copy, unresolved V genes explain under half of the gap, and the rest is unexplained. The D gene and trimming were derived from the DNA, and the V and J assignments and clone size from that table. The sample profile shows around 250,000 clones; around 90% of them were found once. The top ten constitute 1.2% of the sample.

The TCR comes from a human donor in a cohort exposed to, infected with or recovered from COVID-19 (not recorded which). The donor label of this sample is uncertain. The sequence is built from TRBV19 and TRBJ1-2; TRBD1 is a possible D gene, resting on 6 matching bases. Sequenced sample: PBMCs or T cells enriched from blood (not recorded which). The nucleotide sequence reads TGTGCCAGCAAGCTTACAGGGTTATATGGCTACACCTTC. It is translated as CASKLTGLYGYTF.